This T cell receptor beta chain was observed in a study of blood T cell repertoires in COVID-19. Study-level background: From T cells, B-cell-depleted T cells, or PBMCs came the material, which was cDNA or gDNA.

Some clones are missing from TCRdb's copy, which holds only in-frame ones; the method was immunoSEQ multiplex PCR. Of about 150,000 clones detected, just under 85% appear once; the ten largest clones hold 29%. Trimming removed 4 bases at V and 3 bases at J, with 14 bases between. Germline CDR1 and CDR2: SEHNR and FQNEAQ (reference sequence). This CDR3 is 15 amino acids long. This receptor was identified in a woman in her sixties or seventies with acute or convalescent COVID-19. Sequenced material: peripheral blood. The chain uses TRBV7-9 and TRBJ2-3; D may be TRBD1 (8 bases). CDR3 in amino acids: CASSSTGEGTDTQYF. CDR3 DNA: TGTGCCAGCAGCTCGACAGGGGAGGGTACAGATACGCAGTATTTT.